This TCR beta chain was found in a study of T cell changes during pregnancy in multiple sclerosis. CDR3 length: 15 amino acids. Germline CDR1 reads LNHDA; CDR2 reads SQIVND (reference sequence). V shed 3 bases, J shed 4 bases, and the junction held 7 bases outside the gene matches. Clones were sequenced by immunoSEQ multiplex PCR, and TCRdb holds only the in-frame ones, with some missing. The sample contains 60,000 to 70,000 clones, roughly nine tenths of which appear only once. The origin of this receptor is a female donor in good health, enrolled as a control in a pregnancy study. The V and J genes are TRBV19 and TRBJ2-7; 9 nucleotides match TRBD2. This material consisted of peripheral blood, taken in the third trimester of pregnancy. CDR3 DNA: TGTGCCAGTAGTATCGTAGCGGGAGAAGAATACGAGCAGTACTTC. This codes for CASSIVAGEEYEQYF.